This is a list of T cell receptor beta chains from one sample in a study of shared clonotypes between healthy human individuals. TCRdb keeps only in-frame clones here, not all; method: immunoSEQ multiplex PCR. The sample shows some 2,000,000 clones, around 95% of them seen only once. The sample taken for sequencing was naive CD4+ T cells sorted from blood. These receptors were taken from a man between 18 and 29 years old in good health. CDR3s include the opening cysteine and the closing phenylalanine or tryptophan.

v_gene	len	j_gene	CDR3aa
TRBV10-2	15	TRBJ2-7	CASSMTGTGPYEQYF
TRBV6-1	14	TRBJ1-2	CASSEQANGYGYTF
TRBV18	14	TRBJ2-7	CASSPPGTLYEQYF
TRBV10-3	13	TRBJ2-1	CAISADYVGEQFF
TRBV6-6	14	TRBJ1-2	CASSLHRGNYGYTF
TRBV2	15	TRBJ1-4	CASNMISGGNEKLFF
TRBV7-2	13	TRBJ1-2	CASSLGLGGGYTF
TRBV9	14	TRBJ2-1	CASSVEGLAVEQFF
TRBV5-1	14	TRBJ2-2	CASMERAGTGELFF
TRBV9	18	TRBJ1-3	CASSPRPLDGFSGNTIYF